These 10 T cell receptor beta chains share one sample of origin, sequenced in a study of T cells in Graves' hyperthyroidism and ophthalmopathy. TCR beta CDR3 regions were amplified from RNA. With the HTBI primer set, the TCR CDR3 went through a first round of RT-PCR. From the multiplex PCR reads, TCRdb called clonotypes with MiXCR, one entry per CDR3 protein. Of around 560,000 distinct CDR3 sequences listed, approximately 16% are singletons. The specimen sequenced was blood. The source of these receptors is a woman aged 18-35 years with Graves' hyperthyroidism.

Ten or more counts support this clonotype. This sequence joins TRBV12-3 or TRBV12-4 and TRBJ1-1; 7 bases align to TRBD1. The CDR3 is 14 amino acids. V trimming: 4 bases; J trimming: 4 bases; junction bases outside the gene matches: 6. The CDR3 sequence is CASSSRGLGTEAFF. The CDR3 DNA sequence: TGTGCCAGCAGTTCCAGGGGGTTGGGCACTGAAGCTTTCTTT.

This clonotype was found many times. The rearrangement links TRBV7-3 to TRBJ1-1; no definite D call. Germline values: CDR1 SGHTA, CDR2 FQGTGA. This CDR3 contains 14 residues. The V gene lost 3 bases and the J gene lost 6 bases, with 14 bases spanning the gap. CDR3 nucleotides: TGTGCCAGCAGCTTCGACCTGATTAGTCCTGAAGCTTTCTTT. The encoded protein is CASSFDLISPEAFF.

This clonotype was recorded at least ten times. In DNA form, the CDR3 reads TGCAGTGCTAGAGAGGCGGGGACCACCGGGGAGCTGTTTTTT. It yields the protein CSAREAGTTGELFF. The gene calls are TRBV20-1 and TRBJ2-2, with D perhaps matching TRBD2 (6 bases). V lost 0 bases and J lost 4, with 9 bases in between. CDR1 is DFQATT and CDR2 is SNEGSKA in the germline V gene (reference sequence). The CDR3 is made up of 14 amino acids.

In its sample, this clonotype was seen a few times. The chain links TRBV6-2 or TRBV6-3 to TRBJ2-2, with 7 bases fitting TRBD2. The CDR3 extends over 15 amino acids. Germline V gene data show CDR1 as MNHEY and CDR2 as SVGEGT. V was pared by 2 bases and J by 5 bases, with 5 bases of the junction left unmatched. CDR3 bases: TGTGCCAGCAGTTACCAACTAGCGAGGACCGGGGAGCTGTTTTTT. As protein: CASSYQLARTGELFF.

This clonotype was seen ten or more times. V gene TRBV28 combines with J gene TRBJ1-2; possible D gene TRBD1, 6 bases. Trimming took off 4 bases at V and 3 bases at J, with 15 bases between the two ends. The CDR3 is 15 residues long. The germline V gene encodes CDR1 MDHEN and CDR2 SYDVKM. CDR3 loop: CASSSTYRDDYGYTF. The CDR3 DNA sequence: TGTGCCAGCAGTTCCACATACAGGGATGACTATGGCTACACCTTC.

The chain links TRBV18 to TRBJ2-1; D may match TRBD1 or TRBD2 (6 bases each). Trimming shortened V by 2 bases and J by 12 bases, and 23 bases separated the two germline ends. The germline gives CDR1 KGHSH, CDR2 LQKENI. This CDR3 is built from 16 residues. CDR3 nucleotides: TGTGCCAGCTCACCAGGTTGGATGAAGGAAAGGGGGGCGCAGTTCTTC. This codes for CASSPGWMKERGAQFF.

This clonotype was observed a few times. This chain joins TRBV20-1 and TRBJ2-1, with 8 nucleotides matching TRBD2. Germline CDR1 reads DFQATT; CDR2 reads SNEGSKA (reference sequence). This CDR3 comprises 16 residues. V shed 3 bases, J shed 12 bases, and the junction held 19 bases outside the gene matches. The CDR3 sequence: CSASPPPPSGLGGQFF. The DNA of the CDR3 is TGCAGTGCTAGCCCCCCCCCGCCTAGCGGGCTGGGCGGGCAGTTCTTC.

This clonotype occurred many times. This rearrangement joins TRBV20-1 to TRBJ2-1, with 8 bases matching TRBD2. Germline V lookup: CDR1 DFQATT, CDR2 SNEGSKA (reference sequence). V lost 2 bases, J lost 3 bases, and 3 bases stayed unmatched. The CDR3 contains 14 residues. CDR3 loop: CSARKTSVYNEQFF. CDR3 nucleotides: TGCAGTGCTAGAAAGACTAGCGTCTACAATGAGCAGTTCTTC.

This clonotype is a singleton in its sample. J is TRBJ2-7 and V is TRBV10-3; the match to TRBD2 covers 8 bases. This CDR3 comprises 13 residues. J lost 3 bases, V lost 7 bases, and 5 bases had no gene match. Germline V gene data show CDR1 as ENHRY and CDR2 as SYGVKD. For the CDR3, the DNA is TGTGCCATCAAAGCGGGAGAGGGCTACGAGCAGTACTTC. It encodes CAIKAGEGYEQYF.

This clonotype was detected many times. CDR3 loop: CASLRAQAMNTEAFF. In nucleotides, the CDR3 is TGTGCCAGCCTTAGGGCGCAGGCGATGAACACTGAAGCTTTCTTT. The chain recombines TRBV12-3 or TRBV12-4 with TRBJ1-1; the D is unclear. V gave up 8 bases and J gave up 0 bases, with 16 bases separating them. This CDR3 region has 15 residues.